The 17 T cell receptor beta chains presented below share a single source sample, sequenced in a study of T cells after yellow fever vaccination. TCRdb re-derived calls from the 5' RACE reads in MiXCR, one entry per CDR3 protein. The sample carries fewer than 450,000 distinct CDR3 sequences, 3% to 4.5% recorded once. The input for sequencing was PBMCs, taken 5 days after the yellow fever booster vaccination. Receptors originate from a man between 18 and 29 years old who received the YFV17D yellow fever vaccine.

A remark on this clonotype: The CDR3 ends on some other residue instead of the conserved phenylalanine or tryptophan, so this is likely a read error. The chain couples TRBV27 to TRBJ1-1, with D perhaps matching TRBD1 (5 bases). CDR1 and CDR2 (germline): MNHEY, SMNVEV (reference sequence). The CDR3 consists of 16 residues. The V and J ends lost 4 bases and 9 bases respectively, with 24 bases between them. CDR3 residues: CASSSITGTESQKAFS. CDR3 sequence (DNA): TGTGCCAGCAGTTCCATTACCGGGACCGAGAGCCAAAAAGCTTTCTCT.

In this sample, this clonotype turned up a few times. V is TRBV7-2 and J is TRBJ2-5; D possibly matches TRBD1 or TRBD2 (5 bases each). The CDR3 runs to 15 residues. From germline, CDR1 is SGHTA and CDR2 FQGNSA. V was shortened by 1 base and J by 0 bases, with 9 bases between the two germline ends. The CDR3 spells CASSLVRGDQETQYF. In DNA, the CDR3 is TGTGCCAGCAGCTTAGTTAGAGGGGACCAAGAGACCCAGTACTTC.

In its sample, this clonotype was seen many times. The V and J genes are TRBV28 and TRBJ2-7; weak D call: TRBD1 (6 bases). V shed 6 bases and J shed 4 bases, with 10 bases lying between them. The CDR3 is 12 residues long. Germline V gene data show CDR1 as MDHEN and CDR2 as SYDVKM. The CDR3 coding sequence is TGTGCCAGCAGAACAGGGAGTTACGAGCAGTACGTC. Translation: CASRTGSYEQYV.

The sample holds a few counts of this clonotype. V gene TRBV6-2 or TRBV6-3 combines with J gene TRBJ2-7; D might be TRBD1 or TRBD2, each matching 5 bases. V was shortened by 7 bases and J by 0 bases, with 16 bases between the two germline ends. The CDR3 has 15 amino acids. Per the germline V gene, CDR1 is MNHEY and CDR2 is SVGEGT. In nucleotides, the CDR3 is TGTGCCAGCACAGTTACGCTCGGGGCCTCCTACGAGCAGTACTTC. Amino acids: CASTVTLGASYEQYF.

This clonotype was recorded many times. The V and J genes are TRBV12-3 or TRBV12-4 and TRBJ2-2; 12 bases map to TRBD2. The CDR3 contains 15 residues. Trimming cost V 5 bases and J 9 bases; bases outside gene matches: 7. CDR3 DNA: TGTGCCAGCAGTGCGACTAGCGGGGGTTACCGGGAGCTGTTTTTT. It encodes CASSATSGGYRELFF.

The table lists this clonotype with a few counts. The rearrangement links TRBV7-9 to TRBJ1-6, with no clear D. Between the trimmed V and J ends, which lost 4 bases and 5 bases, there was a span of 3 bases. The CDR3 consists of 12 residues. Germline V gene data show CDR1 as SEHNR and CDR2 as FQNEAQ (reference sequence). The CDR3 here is CASSWNNSPLHF. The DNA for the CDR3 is TGTGCCAGCAGCTGGAATAATTCACCCCTCCACTTT.

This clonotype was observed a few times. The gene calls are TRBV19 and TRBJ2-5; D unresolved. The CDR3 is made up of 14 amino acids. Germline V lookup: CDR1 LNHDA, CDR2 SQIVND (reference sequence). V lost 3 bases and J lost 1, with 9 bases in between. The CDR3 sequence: CASSMGTAQETQYF. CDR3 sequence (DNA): TGTGCCAGTAGTATGGGCACAGCCCAAGAGACCCAGTACTTC.

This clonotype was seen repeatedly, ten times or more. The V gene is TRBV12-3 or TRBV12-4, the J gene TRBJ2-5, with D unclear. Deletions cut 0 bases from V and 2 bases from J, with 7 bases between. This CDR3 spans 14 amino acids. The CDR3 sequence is CASSLAVRQETQYF. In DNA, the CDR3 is TGTGCCAGCAGTTTAGCAGTACGACAAGAGACCCAGTACTTC.

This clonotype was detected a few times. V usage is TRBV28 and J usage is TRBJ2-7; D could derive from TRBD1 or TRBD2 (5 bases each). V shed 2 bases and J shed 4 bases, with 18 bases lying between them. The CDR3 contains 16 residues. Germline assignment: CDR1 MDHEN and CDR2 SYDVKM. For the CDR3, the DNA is TGTGCCAGCAGTTTAACCCGAGGGGCAGGGAGATACGAGCAGTACTTC. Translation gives CASSLTRGAGRYEQYF.

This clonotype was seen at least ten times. The CDR3 DNA is TGTGCCAGCAGCTTACGGGGGCTAAGGGCCTACGAGCAGTACGTC. Translation: CASSLRGLRAYEQYV. The chain couples TRBV7-2 to TRBJ2-7, with D tentatively TRBD1 or TRBD2 (6 bases each). The V end was cut by 2 bases, the J end by 2 bases, with 13 bases between. The CDR3 runs to 15 residues. Germline CDR1 is SGHTA and CDR2 is FQGNSA.

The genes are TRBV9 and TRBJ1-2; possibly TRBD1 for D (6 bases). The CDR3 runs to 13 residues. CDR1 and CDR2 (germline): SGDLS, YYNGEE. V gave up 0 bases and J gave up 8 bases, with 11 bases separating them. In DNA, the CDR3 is TGTGCCAGCAGCGTAGCTCAGGGGTACGGCTACACCTTC. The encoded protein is CASSVAQGYGYTF.

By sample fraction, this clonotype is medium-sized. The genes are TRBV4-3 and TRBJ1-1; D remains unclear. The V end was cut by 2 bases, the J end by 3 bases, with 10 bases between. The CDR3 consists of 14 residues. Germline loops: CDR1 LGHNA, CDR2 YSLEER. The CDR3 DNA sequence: TGCGCCAGCAGCCAATGGGCGAAGGACACTGAAGCTTTCTTT. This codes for CASSQWAKDTEAFF.

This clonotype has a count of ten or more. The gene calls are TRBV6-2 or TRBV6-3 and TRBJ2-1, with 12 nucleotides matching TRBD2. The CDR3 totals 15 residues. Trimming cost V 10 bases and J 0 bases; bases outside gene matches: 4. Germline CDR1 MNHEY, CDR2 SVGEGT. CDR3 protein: CAKTSGGISYNEQFF. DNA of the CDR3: TGTGCCAAGACTAGCGGGGGTATCTCCTACAATGAGCAGTTCTTC.

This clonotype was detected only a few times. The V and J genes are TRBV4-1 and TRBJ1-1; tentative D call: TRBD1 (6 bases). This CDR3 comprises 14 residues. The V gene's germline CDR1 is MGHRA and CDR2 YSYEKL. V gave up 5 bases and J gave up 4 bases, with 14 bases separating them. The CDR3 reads CASSSNYRATEAFF. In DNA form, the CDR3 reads TGCGCCAGCAGCTCCAACTACAGGGCCACTGAAGCTTTCTTT.

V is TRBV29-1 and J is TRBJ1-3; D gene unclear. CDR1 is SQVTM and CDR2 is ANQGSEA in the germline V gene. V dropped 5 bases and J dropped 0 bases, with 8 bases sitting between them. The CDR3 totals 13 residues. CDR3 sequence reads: CSVKLGSGNTIYF. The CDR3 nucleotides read TGCAGCGTTAAACTGGGCTCTGGAAACACCATATATTTT. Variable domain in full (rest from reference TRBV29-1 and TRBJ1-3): SAVISQKPSRDICQRGTSLTIQCQVDSQVTMMFWYRQQPGQSLTLIATANQGSEATYESGFVIDKFPISRPNLTFSTLTVSNMSPEDSSIYLCSVKLGSGNTIYFGEGSWLTVV.

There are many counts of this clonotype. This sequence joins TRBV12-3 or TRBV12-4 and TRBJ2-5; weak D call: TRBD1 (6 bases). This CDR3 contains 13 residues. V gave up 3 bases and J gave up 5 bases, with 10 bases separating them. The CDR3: CASSFRGSETQYF. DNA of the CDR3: TGTGCCAGCAGTTTTAGGGGGTCGGAGACCCAGTACTTC.

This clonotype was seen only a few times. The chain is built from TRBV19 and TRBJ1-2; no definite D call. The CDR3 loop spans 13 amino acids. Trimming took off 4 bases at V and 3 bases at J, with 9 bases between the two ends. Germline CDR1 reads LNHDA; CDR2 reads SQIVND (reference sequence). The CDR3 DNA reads TGTGCCAGTAGTAGACAACTGGACTATGGCTACACCTTC. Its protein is CASSRQLDYGYTF.